Reported below is one T cell receptor beta chain. The record originates from a study of blood T cell repertoires in COVID-19. Study-wide context: The study drew acute and convalescent COVID-19 samples from the United States, Italy and Spain.

CDR1 and CDR2 from the germline V gene are LGHNT and FRNRAP. This CDR3 spans 12 amino acids. Sequenced by immunoSEQ multiplex PCR; TCRdb stores in-frame clones only, minus some. The sample has under 300,000 clones; about 89% are singletons. Study members were between roughly 18 and 89 years old and lived in 24 US regions. Participants had their cohort set by participant-reported clinical history. Cohort 3 donors counted as recovered after two negative PCRs, clearance, or resolved symptoms. The chain carries TRBV12-5 and TRBJ1-6; 7 positions agree with TRBD1. The clonotype was recovered from a man aged 40-49 years who had recovered from COVID-19. Sequenced material: PBMCs or T cells enriched from blood (not recorded which). The CDR3 region has the DNA TGTCCGGACAGGCACTATAATTCACCCCTCCACTTT. This translates into CPDRHYNSPLHF.